Here is one T cell receptor (beta chain) with its context. No antigen is known for it. The sample belongs to a study of human CD8 memory T cell subsets. Regarding the study as a whole: Chao1 estimates indicated that stem-like memory T cells may be more diverse than precursor exhausted T cells. The study found similarly high diversity in stem-like memory and precursor exhausted T cells, unlike effector memory cells.

UMI-labeled 5' RACE was used, and it produced the TCR beta libraries. TCRdb re-called the 5' RACE reads, yielding one record per CDR3 amino acid sequence without DNA. Seen in this sample are fewer than 15,000 distinct CDR3 sequences; the ten most common clones hold 12% to 15%. Total CD8+ T cells were enriched by a separation that was negative and magnetic. The authors drew RNA from duplicate vials of some 140,000 sorted CD8+ T cells per subset. The origin of this receptor is a human donor in good health. Sequencing was done on a sample of CD8+ T cells from PBMCs.

The CDR3: CASSLEGTRDEAFF. The chain uses TRBV7-9 and TRBJ1-1; the TCRdb D gene call, TRBD1, has no DNA to confirm it. The germline CDR1 and CDR2 sequences are SEHNR and FQNEAQ (reference sequence). The CDR3 totals 14 residues.